One T cell receptor (beta chain) is described in this entry. The antigen is not known. The authors extracted RNA and reverse transcribed it into cDNA as the sequencing template. The repertoire was sequenced with immunoSEQ multiplex PCR; TCRdb's copy has only in-frame clones and lacks some. The sample lists some 210,000 clones, more than 55% occurring once. This sample was taken from a study of CD8+ T cells in alopecia areata. Across the study: Dosing spanned 6 to 18 months on tofacitinib, then 6 months off drug. Broader study findings: Lesional scalp displayed greater clonality than normal scalp, most notably in alopecia totalis/universalis.

Treatment of the sample: oral pan-JAK inhibitor, 5-10 mg twice daily. Sorting of PBMCs yielded the CD4+ and CD8+ T cells. The CDR3 loop spans 15 amino acids. CDR1 is SGHRS and CDR2 is YFSETQ in the germline V gene. V lost 4 bases, J lost 5 bases, and 15 bases lay in between. The rearrangement joins TRBV5-1 to TRBJ2-2; a weak D match, TRBD1 (6 bases). This receptor was taken from a human donor with alopecia areata. This specimen was CD4+ T cells sorted from blood, taken at week 44, from a patient treated with tofacitinib. In DNA form, the CDR3 reads TGCGCCAGCAGCCCCAGGACAGATTCTACCGGGGAGCTGTTTTTT. As protein: CASSPRTDSTGELFF.